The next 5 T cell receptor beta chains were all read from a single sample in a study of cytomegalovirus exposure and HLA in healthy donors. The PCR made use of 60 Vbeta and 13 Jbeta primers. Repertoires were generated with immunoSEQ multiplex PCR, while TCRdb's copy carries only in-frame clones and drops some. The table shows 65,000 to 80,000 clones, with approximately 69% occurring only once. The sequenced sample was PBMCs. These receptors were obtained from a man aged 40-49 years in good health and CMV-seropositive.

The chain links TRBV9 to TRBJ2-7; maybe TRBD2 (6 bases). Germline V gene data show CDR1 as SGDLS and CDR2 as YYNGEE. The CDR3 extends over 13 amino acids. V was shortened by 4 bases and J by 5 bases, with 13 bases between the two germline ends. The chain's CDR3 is CASSYGSGDEQYF. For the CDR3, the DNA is TGTGCCAGCAGCTACGGGTCGGGAGACGAGCAGTACTTC.

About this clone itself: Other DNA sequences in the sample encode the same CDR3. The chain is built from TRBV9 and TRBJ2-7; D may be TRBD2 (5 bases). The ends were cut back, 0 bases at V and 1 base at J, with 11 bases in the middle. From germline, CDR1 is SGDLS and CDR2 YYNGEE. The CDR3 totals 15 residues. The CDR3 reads CASSVGSGSSYEQYF. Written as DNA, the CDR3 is TGTGCCAGCAGCGTAGGGAGCGGCTCATCCTACGAGCAGTACTTC.

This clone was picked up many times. CDR3 coding DNA: TGTGCCAGCCGGCCCTCATACCGACATAAAAGCACAGATACGCAGTATTTT. Translated, it gives CASRPSYRHKSTDTQYF. The gene calls are TRBV28 and TRBJ2-3, with no clear D. The germline CDR1 and CDR2 sequences are MDHEN and SYDVKM. The V and J ends lost 8 bases and 0 bases respectively, with 21 bases between them. The CDR3 runs to 17 residues.

The CDR3 here is CAWSVREETQYF. In DNA form, the CDR3 reads TGTGCCTGGAGTGTACGGGAAGAGACCCAGTACTTC. V is TRBV30 and J is TRBJ2-5; D gene ambiguous. CDR1 is GTSNPN, CDR2 SVGIG, per germline (reference sequence). CDR3 size: 12 residues. V shed 0 bases and J shed 3 bases, with 5 bases lying between them.

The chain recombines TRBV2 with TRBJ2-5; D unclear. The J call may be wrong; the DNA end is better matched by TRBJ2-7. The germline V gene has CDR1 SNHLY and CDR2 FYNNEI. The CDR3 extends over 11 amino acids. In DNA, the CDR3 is TGTGCCAGCAGCCCCTTCTACGAGCAGTACTTC. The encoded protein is CASSPFYEQYF.